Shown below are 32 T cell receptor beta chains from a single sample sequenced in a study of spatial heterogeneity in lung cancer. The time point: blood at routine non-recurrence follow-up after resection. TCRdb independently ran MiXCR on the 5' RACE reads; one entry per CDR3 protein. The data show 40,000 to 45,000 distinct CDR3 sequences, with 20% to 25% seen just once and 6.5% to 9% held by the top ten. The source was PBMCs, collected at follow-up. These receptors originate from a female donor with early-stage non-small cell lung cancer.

The DNA for the CDR3 is TGTGCCAGCAGCTCATGTTCTAGACAGAACTACGAGCAGTACGTC. Protein sequence: CASSSCSRQNYEQYV. The chain links TRBV7-8 to TRBJ2-7; tentative D call: TRBD1 (5 bases). Between the trimmed V and J ends, which lost 4 bases and 3 bases, there was a span of 16 bases. This CDR3 spans 15 amino acids. CDR1 is SGHVS and CDR2 is FQNEAQ in the germline V gene.

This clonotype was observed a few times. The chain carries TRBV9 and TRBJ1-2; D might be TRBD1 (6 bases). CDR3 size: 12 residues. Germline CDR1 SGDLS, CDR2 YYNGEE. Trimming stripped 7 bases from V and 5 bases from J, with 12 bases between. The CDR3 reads CASVRGGYGYTF. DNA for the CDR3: TGTGCCAGCGTACGAGGGGGGTATGGCTACACCTTC.

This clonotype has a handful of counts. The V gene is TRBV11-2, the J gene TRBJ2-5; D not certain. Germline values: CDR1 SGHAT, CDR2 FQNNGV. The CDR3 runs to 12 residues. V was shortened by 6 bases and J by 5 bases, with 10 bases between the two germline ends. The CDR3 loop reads CASSGLGETQYF. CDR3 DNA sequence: TGTGCCAGCAGTGGTCTAGGGGAGACCCAGTACTTC.

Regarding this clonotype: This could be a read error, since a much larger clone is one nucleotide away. In DNA form, the CDR3 reads TGTGCCAGCAGCTCGGGGACTAGCGGGGACCCCCAAGAGACCCAGTACTTC. As protein: CASSSGTSGDPQETQYF. This sequence joins TRBV12-3 or TRBV12-4 and TRBJ2-5; 13 bases are a match to TRBD2. The V gene end was trimmed by 6 bases and the J gene end by 1 base; junction bases not matched to a gene: 8. The CDR3 is 17 amino acids.

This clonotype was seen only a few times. The CDR3 here is CASSQGSYNSPLHF. CDR3 bases: TGTGCCAGCAGCCAAGGCAGCTATAATTCACCCCTCCACTTT. The chain uses TRBV3-1 and TRBJ1-6; no clear D gene. V lost 1 base and J lost 3, with 4 bases in between. CDR1 LGHDT and CDR2 YNNKEL come from the germline V gene (reference sequence). This CDR3 region has 14 residues.

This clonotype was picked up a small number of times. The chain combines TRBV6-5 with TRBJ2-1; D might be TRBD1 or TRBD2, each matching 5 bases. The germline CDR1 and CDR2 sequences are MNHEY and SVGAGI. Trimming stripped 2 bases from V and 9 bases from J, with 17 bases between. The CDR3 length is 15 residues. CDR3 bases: TGTGCCAGCAGTTACCGTAGGCAGGGTGGGGGTGAGCAGTTCTTC. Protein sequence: CASSYRRQGGGEQFF.

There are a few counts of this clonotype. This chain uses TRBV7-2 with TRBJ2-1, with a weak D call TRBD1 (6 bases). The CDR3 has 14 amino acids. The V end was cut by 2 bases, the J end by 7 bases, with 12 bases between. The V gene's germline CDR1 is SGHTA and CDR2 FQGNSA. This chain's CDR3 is CASSLFQGQNEQFF. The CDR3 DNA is TGTGCCAGCAGCTTATTTCAGGGGCAGAATGAGCAGTTCTTC. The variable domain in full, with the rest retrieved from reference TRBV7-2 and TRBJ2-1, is GAGVSQSPSNKVTEKGKDVELRCDPISGHTALYWYRQSLGQGLEFLIYFQGNSAPDKSGLPSDRFSAERTGGSVSTLTIQRTQQEDSAVYLCASSLFQGQNEQFFGPGTRLTVL.

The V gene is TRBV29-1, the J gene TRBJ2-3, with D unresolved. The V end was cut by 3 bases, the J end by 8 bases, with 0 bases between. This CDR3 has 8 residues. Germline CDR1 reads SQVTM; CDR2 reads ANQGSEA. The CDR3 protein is CSVDTQYF. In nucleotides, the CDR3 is TGCAGCGTTGATACGCAGTATTTT.

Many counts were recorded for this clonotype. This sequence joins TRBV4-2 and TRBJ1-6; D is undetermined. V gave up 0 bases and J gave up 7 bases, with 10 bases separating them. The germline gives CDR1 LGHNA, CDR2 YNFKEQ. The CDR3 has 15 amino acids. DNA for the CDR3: TGTGCCAGCAGCCAAGAAGTGACCACCAATTCACCCCTCCACTTT. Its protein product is CASSQEVTTNSPLHF.

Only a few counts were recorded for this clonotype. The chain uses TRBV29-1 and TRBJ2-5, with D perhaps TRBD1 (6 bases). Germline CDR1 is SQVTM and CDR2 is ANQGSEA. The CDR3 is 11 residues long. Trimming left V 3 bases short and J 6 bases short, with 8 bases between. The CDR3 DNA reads TGCAGCGTTGACAGGGGAAAGACCCAGTACTTC. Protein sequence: CSVDRGKTQYF.

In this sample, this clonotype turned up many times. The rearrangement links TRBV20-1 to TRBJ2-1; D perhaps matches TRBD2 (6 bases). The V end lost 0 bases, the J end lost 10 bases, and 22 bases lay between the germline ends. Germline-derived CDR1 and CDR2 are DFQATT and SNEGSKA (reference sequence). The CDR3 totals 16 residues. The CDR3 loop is CSARDSTGDPAREQFF. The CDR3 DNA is TGCAGTGCTAGAGATTCGACGGGAGACCCCGCCCGGGAGCAGTTCTTC.

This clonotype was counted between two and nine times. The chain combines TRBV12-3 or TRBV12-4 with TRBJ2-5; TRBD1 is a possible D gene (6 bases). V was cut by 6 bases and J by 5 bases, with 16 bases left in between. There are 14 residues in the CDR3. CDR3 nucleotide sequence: TGTGCCAGCAGAGATACAGGGTCAGGGGAGACCCAGTACTTC. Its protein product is CASRDTGSGETQYF.

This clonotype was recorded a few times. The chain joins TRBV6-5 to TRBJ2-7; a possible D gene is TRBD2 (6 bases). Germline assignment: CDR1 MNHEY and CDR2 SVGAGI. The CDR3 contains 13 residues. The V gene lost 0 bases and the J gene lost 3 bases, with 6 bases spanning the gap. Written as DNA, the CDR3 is TGTGCCAGCAGTTACTCGGAGGGCTACGAGCAGTACGTC. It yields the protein CASSYSEGYEQYV.

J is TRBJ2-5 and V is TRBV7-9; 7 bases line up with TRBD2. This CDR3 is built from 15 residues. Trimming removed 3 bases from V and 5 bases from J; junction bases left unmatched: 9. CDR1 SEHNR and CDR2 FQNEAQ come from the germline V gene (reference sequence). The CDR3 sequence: CASSFRGGVAETQYF. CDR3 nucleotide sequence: TGTGCCAGCAGCTTTCGCGGGGGAGTGGCGGAGACCCAGTACTTC. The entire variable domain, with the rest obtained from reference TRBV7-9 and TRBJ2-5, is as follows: DTGVSQNPRHKITKRGQNVTFRCDPISEHNRLYWYRQTLGQGPEFLTYFQNEAQLEKSRLLSDRFSAERPKGSFSTLEIQRTEQGDSAMYLCASSFRGGVAETQYFGPGTRLLVL.

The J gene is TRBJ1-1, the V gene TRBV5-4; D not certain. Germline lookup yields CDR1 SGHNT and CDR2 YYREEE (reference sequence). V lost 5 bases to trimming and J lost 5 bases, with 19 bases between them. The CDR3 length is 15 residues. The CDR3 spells CASRKVPESRTEAFF. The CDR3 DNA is TGTGCCAGCAGAAAGGTCCCTGAGTCGCGGACTGAAGCTTTCTTT.

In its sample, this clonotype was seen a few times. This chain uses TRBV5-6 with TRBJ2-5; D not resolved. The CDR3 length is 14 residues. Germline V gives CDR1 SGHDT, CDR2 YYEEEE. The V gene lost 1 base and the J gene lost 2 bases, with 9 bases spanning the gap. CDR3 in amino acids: CASSLLSFQETQYF. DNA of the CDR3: TGTGCCAGCAGCTTGTTGTCATTTCAAGAGACCCAGTACTTC.

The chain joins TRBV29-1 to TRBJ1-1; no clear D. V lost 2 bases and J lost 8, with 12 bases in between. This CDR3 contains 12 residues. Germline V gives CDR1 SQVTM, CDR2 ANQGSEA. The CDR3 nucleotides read TGCAGCGTTGAACCCCTAGGGAGGGAAGCTTTCTTT. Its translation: CSVEPLGREAFF.

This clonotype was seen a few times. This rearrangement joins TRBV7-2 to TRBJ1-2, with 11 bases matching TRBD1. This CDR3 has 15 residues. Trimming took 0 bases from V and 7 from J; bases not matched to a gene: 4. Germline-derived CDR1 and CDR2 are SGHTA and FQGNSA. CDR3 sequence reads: CASSLAGTGGLGYTF. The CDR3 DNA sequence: TGTGCCAGCAGCTTAGCCGGGACAGGGGGGCTTGGCTACACCTTC.

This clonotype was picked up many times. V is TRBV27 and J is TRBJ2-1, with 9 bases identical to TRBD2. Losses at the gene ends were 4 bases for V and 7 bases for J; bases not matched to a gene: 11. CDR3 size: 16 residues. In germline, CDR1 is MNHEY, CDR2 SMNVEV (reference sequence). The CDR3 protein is CASSSLAGLGSNEQFF. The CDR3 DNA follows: TGTGCCAGCAGTTCTCTAGCGGGATTGGGCTCGAATGAGCAGTTCTTC.

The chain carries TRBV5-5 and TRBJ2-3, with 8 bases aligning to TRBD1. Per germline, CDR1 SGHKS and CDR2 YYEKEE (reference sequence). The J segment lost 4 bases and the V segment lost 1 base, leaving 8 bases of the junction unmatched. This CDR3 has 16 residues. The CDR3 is CASSLWTGIRADTQYF. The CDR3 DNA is TGTGCCAGCAGCTTGTGGACAGGGATAAGGGCAGATACGCAGTATTTT.

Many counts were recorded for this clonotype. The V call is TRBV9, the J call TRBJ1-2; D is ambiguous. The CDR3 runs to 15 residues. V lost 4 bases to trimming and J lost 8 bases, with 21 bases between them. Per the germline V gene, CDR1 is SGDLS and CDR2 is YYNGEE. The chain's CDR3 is CASSPNVRAAFGYTF. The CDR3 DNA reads TGTGCCAGCAGCCCAAACGTACGGGCAGCCTTCGGCTACACCTTC.

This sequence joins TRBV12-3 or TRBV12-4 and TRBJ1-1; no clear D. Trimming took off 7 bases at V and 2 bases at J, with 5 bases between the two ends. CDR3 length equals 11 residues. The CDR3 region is CASKSNTEAFF. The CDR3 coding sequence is TGTGCCAGCAAATCAAACACTGAAGCTTTCTTT.

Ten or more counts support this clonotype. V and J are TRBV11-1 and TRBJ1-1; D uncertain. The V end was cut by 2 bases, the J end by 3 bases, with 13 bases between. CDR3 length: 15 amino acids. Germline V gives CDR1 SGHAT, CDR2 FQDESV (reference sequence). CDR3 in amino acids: CASSLTIKVDTEAFF. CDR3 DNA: TGTGCCAGCAGCTTAACGATAAAGGTGGACACTGAAGCTTTCTTT.

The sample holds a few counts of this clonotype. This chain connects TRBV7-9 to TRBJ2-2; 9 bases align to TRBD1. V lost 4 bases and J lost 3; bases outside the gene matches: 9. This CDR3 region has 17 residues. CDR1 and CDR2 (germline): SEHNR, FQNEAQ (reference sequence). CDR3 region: CASSSWDRVVDTGELFF. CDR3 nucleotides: TGTGCCAGCAGCTCCTGGGACAGGGTTGTGGACACCGGGGAGCTGTTTTTT.

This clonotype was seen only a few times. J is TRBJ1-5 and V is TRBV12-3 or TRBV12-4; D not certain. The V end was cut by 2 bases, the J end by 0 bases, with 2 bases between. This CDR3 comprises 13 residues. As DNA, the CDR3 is TGTGCCAGCAGTTTAACTAGCAATCAGCCCCAGCATTTT. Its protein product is CASSLTSNQPQHF.

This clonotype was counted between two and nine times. In nucleotides, the CDR3 is TGTGCCAGCAGCTTAGATAAGTCTAGCGGTCTGTTCTTC. This encodes CASSLDKSSGLFF. The rearrangement uses TRBV11-3 and TRBJ2-1; the match to TRBD2 covers 7 bases. Looked up from germline, CDR1 is SGHNT and CDR2 is YENEEA. CDR3 length: 13 residues. V gave up 0 bases and J gave up 15 bases; unmatched junction bases: 8.

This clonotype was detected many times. Written as DNA, the CDR3 is TGTGCCAGCAGCCAGTCCAATCCCTGGTACCAAGAGACCCAGTACTTC. Translating gives CASSQSNPWYQETQYF. The chain combines TRBV3-1 with TRBJ2-5, with unresolved D. Germline CDR1 is LGHDT and CDR2 is YNNKEL (reference sequence). This CDR3 comprises 16 residues. Trimming removed 3 bases at V and 0 bases at J, with 14 bases between.

The CDR3: CASSTPTGGFYEQYF. CDR3 sequence (DNA): TGTGCCAGCAGTACGCCGACAGGGGGATTCTACGAGCAGTACTTC. The rearrangement links TRBV28 to TRBJ2-7; TRBD1 matches at 9 bases. V gave up 5 bases and J gave up 3 bases; unmatched junction bases: 8. The CDR3 totals 15 residues. In germline, CDR1 is MDHEN, CDR2 SYDVKM.

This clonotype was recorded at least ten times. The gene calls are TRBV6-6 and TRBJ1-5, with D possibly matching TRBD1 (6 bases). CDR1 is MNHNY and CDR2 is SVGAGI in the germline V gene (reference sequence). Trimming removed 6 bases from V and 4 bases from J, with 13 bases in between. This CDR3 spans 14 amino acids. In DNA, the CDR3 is TGTGCCAGCAGAGACTCACAGGGAAATCAGCCCCAGCATTTT. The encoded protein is CASRDSQGNQPQHF.

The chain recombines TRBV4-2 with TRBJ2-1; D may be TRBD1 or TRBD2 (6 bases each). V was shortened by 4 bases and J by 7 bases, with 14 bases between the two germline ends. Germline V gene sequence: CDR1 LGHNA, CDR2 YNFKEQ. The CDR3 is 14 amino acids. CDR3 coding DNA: TGTGCCAGCAGCCTCTTTATAGGGGGGAATGAGCAGTTCTTC. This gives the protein CASSLFIGGNEQFF.

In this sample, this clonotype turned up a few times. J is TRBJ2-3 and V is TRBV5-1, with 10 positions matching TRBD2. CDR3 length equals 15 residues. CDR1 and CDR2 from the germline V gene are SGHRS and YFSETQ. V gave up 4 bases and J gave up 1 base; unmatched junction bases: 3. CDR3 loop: CASSVTSGGTDTQYF. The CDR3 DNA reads TGCGCCAGCAGCGTAACTAGCGGGGGCACAGATACGCAGTATTTT.

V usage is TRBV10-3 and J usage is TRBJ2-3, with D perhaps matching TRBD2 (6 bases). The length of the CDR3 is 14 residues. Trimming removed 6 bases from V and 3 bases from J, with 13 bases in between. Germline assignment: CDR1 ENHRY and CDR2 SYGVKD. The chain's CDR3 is CAIRGDFGTDTQYF. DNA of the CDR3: TGTGCCATCAGAGGGGACTTCGGGACAGATACGCAGTATTTT.